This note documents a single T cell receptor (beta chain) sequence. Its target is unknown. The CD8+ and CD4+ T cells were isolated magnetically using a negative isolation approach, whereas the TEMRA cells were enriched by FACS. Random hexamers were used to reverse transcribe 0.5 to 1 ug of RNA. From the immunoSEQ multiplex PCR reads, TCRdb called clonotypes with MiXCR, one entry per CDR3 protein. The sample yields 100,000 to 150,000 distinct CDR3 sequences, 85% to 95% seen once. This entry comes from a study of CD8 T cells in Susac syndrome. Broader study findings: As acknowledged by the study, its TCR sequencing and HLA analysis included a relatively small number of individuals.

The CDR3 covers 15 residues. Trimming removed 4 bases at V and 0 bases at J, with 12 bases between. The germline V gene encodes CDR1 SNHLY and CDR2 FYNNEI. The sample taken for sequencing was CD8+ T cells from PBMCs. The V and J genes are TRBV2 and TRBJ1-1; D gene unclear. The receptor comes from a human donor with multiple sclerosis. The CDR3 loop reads CASSAGRAMNTEAFF. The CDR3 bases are TGTGCCAGCAGTGCGGGCCGGGCCATGAACACTGAAGCTTTCTTT.